The T cell receptor beta chain under discussion was sequenced for a study of cytomegalovirus exposure and HLA in healthy donors. General study findings and limits: An analysis that came later showed most CMV-associated TCR beta chains appearing HLA-restricted.

Trimming removed 1 base from V and 10 bases from J; junction bases left unmatched: 7. Per the germline V gene, CDR1 is MNHEY and CDR2 is SVGAGI. CDR3 size: 15 residues. PCR involved 60 Vbeta and 13 Jbeta primers. Here immunoSEQ multiplex PCR was the method, and the copy in TCRdb shows in-frame clones only, minus some. The table lists 140,000 or so clones, approximately 80% of them singletons. Worth noting for this clone: Its antigen is unknown.

Source material: PBMCs. The genes are TRBV6-5 and TRBJ1-6, with 7 bases that match TRBD1. This clonotype was obtained from a female donor in good health and CMV-seronegative. The CDR3 loop is CASSYFNRGGSPLHF. In DNA form, the CDR3 reads TGTGCCAGCAGTTACTTTAACAGGGGAGGATCACCCCTCCACTTT.